Sequencing of this T cell receptor (beta chain) was carried out in a study of vaccination effects on CD4 cells after COVID-19 (dated by TCRdb to the early 2020s). The study in broad terms: Each participant got two doses of an mRNA SARS-CoV-2 vaccine, either BNT162b2 or mRNA-1273. SARS-CoV-2 spike-specific CD4+ TCR repertoires from before and after mRNA vaccination were compared in COVID-19 convalescent patients and in infection-naive vaccine recipients. The full study included fewer than eleven COVID-19 convalescent patients and several SARS-CoV-2-naive healthy vaccine recipients. In the study, cultures from other donors were sequenced using the Oncomine TCR Beta short-read assay on an Illumina iSeq 100. Findings and caveats that apply to the study as a whole: Among healthy vaccine recipients, nearly all vaccine-induced clones were SARS-CoV-2 mono-reactive, and just 1 of 255 was cross-reactive with common cold coronaviruses. Marked clonal contraction was observed in both infection-induced and vaccine-induced clones at late post-vaccination timepoints, consistent with waning T cell responses. The study was limited by a small number of convalescent patients and lacked early post-infection timepoints.

Receptor libraries were prepared by the immunoSEQ multiplex PCR assay. DNA from the cultured, isolated CD4+ T cells was subjected to TCR beta CDR3 sequencing. As for how the authors treated the data: Non-productive TCR sequences were discarded, and reads were trimmed to the CDR3 region, with only CDR3s of 7 or more amino acids retained. The MANAFEST web app was used to pick out antigen-specific clonotypes by comparing their expansion in peptide wells with that in reference cultures. To count as positive, a clone had to show expansion at FDR<0.05 compared with the reference and with all other wells, an odds ratio above 5, and a frequency above 0.1% in two replicate wells. A clonotype was called cross-reactive if it was significantly expanded both in SARS-CoV-2 spike wells and in at least one common cold coronavirus spike condition. CDR3 similarity was assessed by Levenshtein distance with the stringdist R package, and unrooted trees were built with ape in R 3.6.1. TCRdb limited this immuneACCESS table to in-frame rearrangements with V and J called. A share of clones is missing; checked studies link under half to unresolved V genes, and the rest is unexplained. V, J and clone size are taken as reported in that table, and D and trimming were inferred from the DNA itself. In all, the sample holds approximately 87,000 clones, and roughly four fifths of those were seen once. Approximately 1.9% of the sample is held by the ten biggest clonotypes.

To identify antigen-specific CD4+ T cell clonotypes by their expansion, the ViraFEST assay first stimulated PBMC with viral peptide pools and then applied TCR sequencing. After less than 13 days of culture, CD4+ T cells were isolated with the EasySep CD4+ T cell isolation kit. Healthy vaccine recipients had no prior SARS-CoV-2 infection, confirmed by negative nucleocapsid antibodies before and after vaccination. About 2.2 million PBMC per well were cultured in IMDM with around 5% human AB serum, around 9.1 IU/ml IL-2 and gentamicin, plus 10 ug/ml peptides. Half of the culture medium was replaced with fresh IL-2-containing medium on days 3 and 7. Unless otherwise noted, each peptide stimulation condition was cultured in triplicate wells. Using Ficoll-Paque Plus gradient centrifugation, PBMC were separated from whole blood and then either used fresh or cryopreserved at -140C. Overlapping peptide pools spanned the spike proteins of SARS-CoV-2 and the common cold coronaviruses HCoV-NL63, HCoV-OC43 and HCoV-229E. Genomic DNA was extracted from cultured CD4+ T cells with the QIAamp micro DNA kit.

For this clone: What this receptor recognizes is not known. No base quality values were provided; no much bigger clone lies one nucleotide off.

This specimen consisted of CD4+ T cells from PBMCs cultured with HCoV-229E spike peptides, obtained before COVID-19 vaccination. According to the study, the label for this sample's cell subset or site signals: HCoV-229E spike overlapping peptide pool stimulation. The TCR was taken from a human donor who received a COVID-19 vaccine.

Here the CDR3 is given as CASRDSGTIINQPQHF. The DNA reads as follows: TGTGCCAGCCGGGACAGCGGAACAATTATCAATCAGCCCCAGCATTTT. The rearrangement combines TRBV18 with TRBJ1-5, and 7 junctional nucleotides match TRBD1. Including cysteine and phenylalanine, the CDR3 has 16 amino acids. Only the CDR3 part of the read is kept: 48 bases, read in frame from the first base. From V the trimming removes 8 bases and from J it removes 3 bases, while the gene matches leave 13 bases of the junction unaccounted for. CDR1 KGHSH and CDR2 LQKENI are derived from the germline V gene.